This passage covers 26 T cell receptor beta chains from one sample sequenced in a study of shared clonotypes between healthy human individuals. Repertoires were generated with immunoSEQ multiplex PCR, while TCRdb's copy carries only in-frame clones and drops some. Seen here are 2 million to 3 million clones, around 94% observed once, and the top ten hold roughly 0.13%. Input material: naive CD4+ T cells sorted from blood. This sample's subset: CD45RA+ positively selected. All receptors derive from a man younger than 35 in good health.

The chain carries TRBV6-6 and TRBJ1-2, with 9 bases matching TRBD1. The germline V gene encodes CDR1 MNHNY and CDR2 SVGAGI (reference sequence). V lost 0 bases, J lost 4 bases, and 6 bases stayed unmatched. This CDR3 is built from 16 residues. The CDR3, as DNA: TGTGCCAGCAGTTACTCGGGGACAGGGTCCGCCTATGGCTACACCTTC. Residues: CASSYSGTGSAYGYTF.

The chain recombines TRBV5-1 with TRBJ1-4; 7 bases match TRBD1. Germline V gives CDR1 SGHRS, CDR2 YFSETQ. Trimming cost V 0 bases and J 3 bases; bases outside gene matches: 2. This CDR3 contains 15 residues. CDR3 sequence (DNA): TGCGCCAGCAGCTTGGAGGGACAGTCTAATGAAAAACTGTTTTTT. Protein sequence: CASSLEGQSNEKLFF.

The CDR3 spells CASSLAPRGGGELFF. The DNA of the CDR3 is TGTGCCAGCAGCTTAGCCCCCAGGGGGGGCGGGGAGCTGTTTTTT. V is TRBV7-2 and J is TRBJ2-2; D may be TRBD1 or TRBD2 (7 bases each). The V gene's germline CDR1 is SGHTA and CDR2 FQGNSA. The CDR3 length is 15 residues. The V and J ends lost 0 bases and 7 bases respectively, with 12 bases between them.

This sequence joins TRBV5-1 and TRBJ2-7; tentative D call: TRBD2 (5 bases). Germline CDR1 is SGHRS and CDR2 is YFSETQ. Trimming removed 4 bases from V and 7 bases from J, with 18 bases in between. The CDR3 spans 14 residues. In nucleotides, the CDR3 is TGCGCCAGCAGCCCTCGGGTAGCAACGGGGGAGCAGTACTTC. It translates to CASSPRVATGEQYF.

CDR3 sequence reads: CASSLSGRGYTF. The DNA for the CDR3 is TGTGCCAGCAGTTTATCGGGCAGGGGCTACACCTTC. The gene calls are TRBV27 and TRBJ1-2; D gene ambiguous. Germline CDR1 MNHEY, CDR2 SMNVEV (reference sequence). V was shortened by 0 bases and J by 8 bases, with 7 bases between the two germline ends. The CDR3 has 12 residues.

The rearrangement joins TRBV15 to TRBJ2-1, with 7 bases lining up with TRBD2. With V trimmed by 4 bases and J by 4 bases, 4 bases remained unmatched. Germline CDR1 LNHNV, CDR2 YYDKDF (reference sequence). This CDR3 has 14 amino acids. CDR3 protein: CATSTGGVYNEQFF. In DNA, the CDR3 is TGTGCCACCAGCACTGGGGGGGTGTACAATGAGCAGTTCTTC.

CDR3 DNA sequence: TGTGCCAGCAGCCTCTCGACTAGCCCTACCTACGAGCAGTACTTC. The encoded protein is CASSLSTSPTYEQYF. This sequence joins TRBV5-4 and TRBJ2-7; 7 positions match TRBD2. CDR3 size: 15 residues. Germline lookup yields CDR1 SGHNT and CDR2 YYREEE (reference sequence). The trim removed 4 bases at V and 2 bases at J, leaving 9 bases unmatched.

The rearrangement links TRBV7-9 to TRBJ2-2; the D gene is possibly TRBD1 (5 bases). The CDR3 is 16 amino acids. V shed 2 bases and J shed 2 bases, with 12 bases lying between them. Germline V gene sequence: CDR1 SEHNR, CDR2 FQNEAQ (reference sequence). The CDR3 protein is CASSLRKGSNTGELFF. Written as DNA, the CDR3 is TGTGCCAGCAGCTTACGTAAGGGGTCTAACACCGGGGAGCTGTTTTTT. Variable domain in full (rest from reference TRBV7-9 and TRBJ2-2): DTGVSQNPRHKITKRGQNVTFRCDPISEHNRLYWYRQTLGQGPEFLTYFQNEAQLEKSRLLSDRFSAERPKGSFSTLEIQRTEQGDSAMYLCASSLRKGSNTGELFFGEGSRLTVL.

J is TRBJ2-5 and V is TRBV7-6; TRBD2 aligns across 12 bases. Germline CDR1 and CDR2: SGHVS and FNYEAQ. V was clipped by 0 bases and J by 4 bases; unmatched bases: 3. CDR3 length: 16 amino acids. CDR3: CASSLALAGGPETQYF. The CDR3 region has the DNA TGTGCCAGCAGCTTAGCACTAGCGGGAGGTCCAGAGACCCAGTACTTC.

This sequence joins TRBV5-1 and TRBJ2-1; tentatively, D is TRBD2 (7 bases). The CDR3 spans 16 residues. From germline, CDR1 is SGHRS and CDR2 YFSETQ. The V gene lost 0 bases and the J gene lost 8 bases, with 18 bases spanning the gap. Written as DNA, the CDR3 is TGCGCCAGCAGCTTGGATGGGCGGGGGCGCCCGGATGAGCAGTTCTTC. Amino acids: CASSLDGRGRPDEQFF.

This clone was recorded a few times. The sample has other DNA sequences that encode this CDR3 too. This chain links TRBV10-3 with TRBJ2-7; D possibly uses TRBD1 or TRBD2 (5 bases each). Trimming left V 4 bases short and J 3 bases short, with 7 bases between. The CDR3 is 12 residues long. CDR1 and CDR2 (germline): ENHRY, SYGVKD. The CDR3 DNA is TGTGCCATCAGTGGAGGGGACTACGAGCAGTACTTC. Translated, it gives CAISGGDYEQYF.

The chain recombines TRBV7-2 with TRBJ1-1; D is ambiguous. Germline V CDR1 and CDR2: SGHTA, FQGNSA. The germline V and J ends were trimmed by 0 bases and 10 bases, with 12 bases remaining between them. The CDR3 is 13 residues long. CDR3 sequence (DNA): TGTGCCAGCAGCTTAGCGCTAAGGGCGGGAGCTTTCTTT. It specifies CASSLALRAGAFF.

The chain combines TRBV5-1 with TRBJ2-2; 8 bases line up with TRBD2. The V gene's germline CDR1 is SGHRS and CDR2 YFSETQ. The CDR3 runs to 15 residues. Trimming took 5 bases from V and 3 from J; bases not matched to a gene: 6. The CDR3 nucleotides read TGCGCCAGCAGGAAGCGGGGGTCAGACACCGGGGAGCTGTTTTTT. This sequence encodes CASRKRGSDTGELFF.

This sequence joins TRBV5-1 and TRBJ1-1, with TRBD1 matching over 8 bases. Per the germline V gene, CDR1 is SGHRS and CDR2 is YFSETQ. With 3 bases clipped from V and 7 bases from J, the junction kept 2 bases outside the gene matches. The CDR3 is 12 residues long. The CDR3: CASSWDRIEAFF. In DNA, the CDR3 is TGCGCCAGCAGCTGGGACAGGATTGAAGCTTTCTTT.

This sequence joins TRBV6-5 and TRBJ1-2; TRBD1 matches at 9 bases. V lost 5 bases and J lost 6; bases outside the gene matches: 7. The CDR3 is made up of 14 amino acids. The germline V gene has CDR1 MNHEY and CDR2 SVGAGI. This CDR3 is CASSAGQGPHGYTF. For the CDR3, the DNA is TGTGCCAGCAGTGCGGGACAGGGCCCCCATGGCTACACCTTC.

Worth noting for this clone: The sample carries other DNA sequences with the same CDR3. The chain recombines TRBV18 with TRBJ2-1, with D unclear. This CDR3 is built from 13 residues. V was trimmed by 2 bases and J by 3 bases, leaving 5 bases between them. Germline V gene data show CDR1 as KGHSH and CDR2 as LQKENI. CDR3 in DNA: TGTGCCAGCTCACCAATCGGCTACAATGAGCAGTTCTTC. Amino acid sequence: CASSPIGYNEQFF.

The chain joins TRBV5-1 to TRBJ1-2; TRBD1 is a possible D gene (6 bases). CDR3 size: 14 residues. With 4 bases removed from V and 4 bases from J, the gap between germline ends came to 14 bases. Per germline, CDR1 SGHRS and CDR2 YFSETQ. CDR3 DNA sequence: TGCGCCAGCAGCCCTCCGGACAGCCTCTATGGCTACACCTTC. Its protein is CASSPPDSLYGYTF.

This clone has a single count. The gene calls are TRBV5-4 and TRBJ1-3; D gene unclear. This CDR3 is 15 amino acids long. Deletions cut 4 bases from V and 4 bases from J, with 15 bases between. Germline V CDR1 and CDR2: SGHNT, YYREEE (reference sequence). CDR3 amino acids: CASSDATVAGNTIYF. The CDR3 DNA sequence: TGTGCCAGCAGCGACGCAACAGTGGCGGGAAACACCATATATTTT.

For this clone: The same CDR3 also results from other DNA sequences found in this sample. The V call is TRBV7-6, the J call TRBJ2-1, with 12 bases aligning to TRBD2. Trimming removed 5 bases from V and 3 bases from J; junction bases left unmatched: 2. CDR3 length equals 15 residues. Germline-derived CDR1 and CDR2 are SGHVS and FNYEAQ. DNA of the CDR3: TGTGCCAGCAGCCGGACTAGCGGGAACTACAATGAGCAGTTCTTC. It yields the protein CASSRTSGNYNEQFF.

The chain recombines TRBV9 with TRBJ1-1; D gene unclear. V lost 3 bases and J 0 bases, leaving 12 bases between the germline ends. CDR1 and CDR2 from the germline V gene are SGDLS and YYNGEE. This CDR3 contains 15 residues. The CDR3 region has the DNA TGTGCCAGCAGCGCGGGCCGGACCCTGAACACTGAAGCTTTCTTT. Residues: CASSAGRTLNTEAFF.

The genes are TRBV10-1 and TRBJ2-1; maybe TRBD2 (6 bases). In germline, CDR1 is WNHNN, CDR2 SYGVQD (reference sequence). V lost 2 bases to trimming and J lost 3 bases, with 14 bases between them. The CDR3 spans 16 residues. The DNA of the CDR3 is TGCGCCAGCAGTGAGGATCCTGGGGGGAACTACAATGAGCAGTTCTTC. Protein: CASSEDPGGNYNEQFF.

This chain connects TRBV5-1 to TRBJ2-5, with TRBD1 matching over 11 bases. Germline CDR1 SGHRS, CDR2 YFSETQ. The CDR3 has 15 amino acids. Trimming cost V 4 bases and J 6 bases; bases outside gene matches: 8. The CDR3 sequence: CASSGEGQGDKTQYF. The CDR3 DNA follows: TGCGCCAGCAGCGGGGAGGGACAGGGGGACAAGACCCAGTACTTC. The complete variable domain, with remaining parts taken from reference TRBV5-1 and TRBJ2-5, reads KAGVTQTPRYLIKTRGQQVTLSCSPISGHRSVSWYQQTPGQGLQFLFEYFSETQRNKGNFPGRFSGRQFSNSRSEMNVSTLELGDSALYLCASSGEGQGDKTQYFGPGTRLLVL.

Of note for this clone: At the DNA level, this CDR3 is encoded by other sequences in the same sample as well. The chain employs TRBV30 and TRBJ2-3; D remains unclear. The V and J ends lost 2 bases and 3 bases respectively, with 6 bases between them. Germline CDR1 and CDR2: GTSNPN and SVGIG (reference sequence). The CDR3 runs 12 residues. DNA of the CDR3: TGTGCCTGGAGTCTGGGTACAGATACGCAGTATTTT. Protein product: CAWSLGTDTQYF.

The chain recombines TRBV5-8 with TRBJ2-4; either TRBD1 or TRBD2 may supply D (5 bases each). Germline CDR1 and CDR2: SGHTS and YDEGEE. The CDR3 consists of 14 residues. Trimming took off 3 bases at V and 5 bases at J, with 12 bases between the two ends. CDR3 bases: TGTGCCAGCAGCTGGGGTTTGGGGGAAAACATTCAGTACTTC. Its protein product is CASSWGLGENIQYF.

This clone came up once. The chain joins TRBV6-1 to TRBJ2-1; the D gene could be TRBD1 or TRBD2 (6 bases each). Trimming removed 5 bases at V and 4 bases at J, with 12 bases between. This CDR3 region has 14 residues. From germline, CDR1 is MNHNS and CDR2 SASEGT. The CDR3 nucleotides read TGTGCCAGCAGTCCGGGGGCGATATACAATGAGCAGTTCTTC. The encoded protein is CASSPGAIYNEQFF.

The V and J genes are TRBV15 and TRBJ1-4; the D is unclear. The CDR3 loop spans 15 amino acids. The ends were cut back, 0 bases at V and 6 bases at J, with 11 bases in the middle. Looked up from germline, CDR1 is LNHNV and CDR2 is YYDKDF (reference sequence). CDR3 in DNA: TGTGCCACCAGCAGAGATGGGCTAAGGGATGAAAAACTGTTTTTT. Its translation is CATSRDGLRDEKLFF.